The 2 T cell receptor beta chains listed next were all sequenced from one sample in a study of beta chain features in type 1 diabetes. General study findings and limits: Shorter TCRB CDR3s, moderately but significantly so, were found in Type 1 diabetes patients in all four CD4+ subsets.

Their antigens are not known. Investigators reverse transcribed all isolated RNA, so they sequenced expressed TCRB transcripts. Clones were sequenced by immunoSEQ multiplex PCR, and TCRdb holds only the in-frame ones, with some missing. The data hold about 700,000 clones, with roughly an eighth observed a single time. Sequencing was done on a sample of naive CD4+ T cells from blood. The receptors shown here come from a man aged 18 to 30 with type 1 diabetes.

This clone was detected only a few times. As DNA, the CDR3 is TGTGCCAGCAGCTTAGACACCAATCAGCCCCAGCATTTT. Its protein is CASSLDTNQPQHF. This sequence joins TRBV7-9 and TRBJ1-5; the D is unclear. The V and J ends lost 1 base and 3 bases respectively, with 4 bases between them. The germline gives CDR1 SEHNR, CDR2 FQNEAQ (reference sequence). CDR3 length: 13 residues. Full variable domain (remainder filled in from reference TRBV7-9 and TRBJ1-5): DTGVSQNPRHKITKRGQNVTFRCDPISEHNRLYWYRQTLGQGPEFLTYFQNEAQLEKSRLLSDRFSAERPKGSFSTLEIQRTEQGDSAMYLCASSLDTNQPQHFGDGTRLSIL.

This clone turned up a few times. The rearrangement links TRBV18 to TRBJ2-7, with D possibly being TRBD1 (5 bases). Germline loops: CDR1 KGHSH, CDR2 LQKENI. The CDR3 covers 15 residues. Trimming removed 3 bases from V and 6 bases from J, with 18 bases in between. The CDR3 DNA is TGTGCCAGCTCACCGGGGTCGGCAGGGTGGTCCGAGCAGTACTTC. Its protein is CASSPGSAGWSEQYF.